A single sample is the source of the 7 T cell receptor beta chains below, sequenced in a study of regulatory T cells in long-lasting Graves disease (dated by TCRdb to 2020 to 2023). The label giving this sample's time point can be read as: newly diagnosed GD, antithyroid drugs for less than 3 months. RNA was extracted from PBMCs in TRIzol for both TCR sequencing and RNA sequencing. Receptor libraries were prepared by multiplex PCR. For sequencing, an Illumina HiSeq 4000 was employed. TCR beta libraries were built with iRepertoire HTBI primers and Arm-PCR amplification of CDR3 regions. The public reads were quality trimmed at Q25 with fastp and then assembled into clones with MiXCR by TCRdb, keeping productive beta chains. When rows share a CDR3 protein, they turn into one entry using the most common DNA and genes. The sample has about 470,000 distinct CDR3 sequences on record, under 15% of them singletons. The ten top clones hold around 17% of the sample.

In addition, the sample was reused for a study of T cells in Graves' hyperthyroidism and ophthalmopathy.

The sample consisted of peripheral blood mononuclear cells (PBMCs), taken at new diagnosis, from a patient treated with antithyroid drugs. The receptors stem from a woman aged 25 to 39 with Graves disease. Donor details come from another sample of the same person, matched by shared clones.

The V gene is TRBV24-1, the J gene TRBJ1-2, with TRBD1 matching over 7 bases. J gave up 6 bases and V 7 bases, and 7 bases lay outside the gene matches. The CDR3 sequence is 13 residues long. Germline V gene sequence: CDR1 KGHDR, CDR2 SFDVKD. This CDR3 is CATRRDQGDGYTF. The CDR3 nucleotides are TGTGCCACCAGAAGAGATCAGGGGGATGGCTACACCTTC.

The table lists this clonotype with many counts. This chain joins TRBV11-3 and TRBJ2-1; 9 positions match TRBD2. The CDR3 is 14 amino acids. The germline V gene has CDR1 SGHNT and CDR2 YENEEA. Trimming removed 1 base from V and 8 bases from J; junction bases left unmatched: 3. CDR3 residues: CASSLGLAVDEQFF. CDR3 sequence (DNA): TGTGCCAGCAGCTTAGGACTAGCGGTGGATGAGCAGTTCTTC. Filled out from reference TRBV11-3 and TRBJ2-1, the complete variable domain reads EAGVVQSPRYKIIEKKQPVAFWCNPISGHNTLYWYLQNLGQGPELLIRYENEEAVDDSQLPKDRFSAERLKGVDSTLKIQPAELGDSAVYLCASSLGLAVDEQFFGPGTRLTVL.

Ten or more counts support this clonotype. This chain connects TRBV11-1 to TRBJ1-1; D is possibly TRBD1 (5 bases). This CDR3 has 15 residues. Germline assignment: CDR1 SGHAT and CDR2 FQDESV (reference sequence). V was pared by 1 base and J by 0 bases, with 9 bases between. The CDR3 region has the DNA TGTGCCAGCAGCTTAGTTGGGGCCATGAACACTGAAGCTTTCTTT. Protein: CASSLVGAMNTEAFF.

This clonotype was recorded many times. The chain carries TRBV11-2 and TRBJ2-1, with D perhaps TRBD2 (5 bases). Germline CDR1 and CDR2: SGHAT and FQNNGV. This CDR3 region has 16 residues. With 5 bases removed from V and 3 bases from J, the gap between germline ends came to 17 bases. DNA for the CDR3: TGTGCCAGCAGCCCTGGTAGTGAAGCGGTCTACAATGAGCAGTTCTTC. This translates into CASSPGSEAVYNEQFF.

Many counts were recorded for this clonotype. The V call is TRBV24-1, the J call TRBJ2-1; 9 nucleotides line up with TRBD2. This CDR3 spans 16 amino acids. CDR1 is KGHDR, CDR2 SFDVKD, per germline. V gave up 9 bases and J gave up 6 bases; unmatched junction bases: 14. CDR3: CATGLGLAGRGNEQFF. Here the CDR3 DNA reads TGTGCCACCGGGTTGGGGCTAGCGGGAAGGGGCAATGAGCAGTTCTTC.

This clonotype was detected only once. V and J are TRBV6-2 or TRBV6-3 and TRBJ1-2; D may be TRBD1 (5 bases). V was trimmed by 6 bases and J by 5 bases, leaving 22 bases between them. Germline CDR1 and CDR2: MNHEY and SVGEGT. This CDR3 region has 16 residues. The CDR3 DNA reads as TGTGCCAGCAGACCTGGGACTATACGCCGTTGGTATGGCTACACCTTC. Translating it yields CASRPGTIRRWYGYTF.

The V gene is TRBV19, the J gene TRBJ1-5; TRBD1 might be the D (6 bases). The CDR3 extends over 17 amino acids. Germline CDR1 LNHDA, CDR2 SQIVND (reference sequence). V lost 5 bases and J 0 bases, leaving 17 bases between the germline ends. CDR3 nucleotide sequence: TGTGCCAGTAGTGCGCACCTCGGGACAAATAGCAATCAGCCCCAGCATTTT. Residues: CASSAHLGTNSNQPQHF. The variable domain in full, with the rest retrieved from reference TRBV19 and TRBJ1-5, is DGGITQSPKYLFRKEGQNVTLSCEQNLNHDAMYWYRQDPGQGLRLIYYSQIVNDFQKGDIAEGYSVSREKKESFPLTVTSAQKNPTAFYLCASSAHLGTNSNQPQHFGDGTRLSIL.